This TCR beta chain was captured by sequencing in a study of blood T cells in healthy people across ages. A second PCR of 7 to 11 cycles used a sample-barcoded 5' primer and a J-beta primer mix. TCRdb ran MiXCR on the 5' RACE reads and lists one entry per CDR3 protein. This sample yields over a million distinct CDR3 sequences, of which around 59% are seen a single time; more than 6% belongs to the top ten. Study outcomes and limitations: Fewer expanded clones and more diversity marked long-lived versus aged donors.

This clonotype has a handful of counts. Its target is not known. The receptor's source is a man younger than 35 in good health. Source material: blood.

DNA for the CDR3: TGCAGCGTTGAATTGATTACCTACGAGCAGTACTTC. This gives the protein CSVELITYEQYF. This chain uses TRBV29-1 with TRBJ2-7; D unresolved. Trimming stripped 2 bases from V and 2 bases from J, with 7 bases between. CDR3 length: 12 amino acids. Germline V gives CDR1 SQVTM, CDR2 ANQGSEA.